This T cell receptor (beta chain) appears in the sequencing data of a study of cytomegalovirus exposure and HLA in healthy donors. About the study: The 90 to 150 validation repertoires used the same platform as the 666 first-cohort repertoires, a later analysis reported. Study outcomes and limitations: A subsequent analysis found that TCR clusters from the first cohort also tended to co-occur in the roughly 120 validation repertoires, with 90% to 95% of cluster scores above 0. Most TCR sequences were rare, but some public TCRs occurred in many donors. Among TCR beta chains, those listed as cytomegalovirus-associated numbered fewer than 200.

This CDR3 region has 16 residues. In germline, CDR1 is ENHRY, CDR2 SYGVKD. Trimming took 0 bases from V and 4 from J, leaving 15 bases between them. Remarks on this clone: Antigen: not known.

Sequenced by immunoSEQ multiplex PCR; TCRdb stores in-frame clones only, minus some. The sample carries 150,000 to 200,000 clones, roughly 77% recorded once. The source material was PBMCs. This chain connects TRBV10-3 to TRBJ1-2; TRBD1 might be the D (5 bases). This clonotype originated in a woman younger than 45 in good health and CMV-seronegative. The DNA of the CDR3 is TGTGCCATCAGTGAGTCAGGTGGGGGGAATTCCTATGGCTACACCTTC. This encodes CAISESGGGNSYGYTF.